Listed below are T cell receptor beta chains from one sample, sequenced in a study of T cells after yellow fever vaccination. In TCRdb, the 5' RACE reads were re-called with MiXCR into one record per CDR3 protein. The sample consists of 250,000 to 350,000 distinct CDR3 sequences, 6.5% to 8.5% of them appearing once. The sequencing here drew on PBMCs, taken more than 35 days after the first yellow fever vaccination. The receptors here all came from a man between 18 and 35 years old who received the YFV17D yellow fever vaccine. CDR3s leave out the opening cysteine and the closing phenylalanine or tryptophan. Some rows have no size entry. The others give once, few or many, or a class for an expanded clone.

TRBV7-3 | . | ASSRQGIDGELF
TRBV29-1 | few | SVEDSSRYGYT
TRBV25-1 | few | ASIPGQGTNEQF
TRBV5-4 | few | ASSLIPWFLGPGLGRVNEQF
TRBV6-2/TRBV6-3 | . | ASSYPAAWSVNTGELF
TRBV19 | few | ATARTGELF
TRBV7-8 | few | ASSLYPGLAGPIHNEQF
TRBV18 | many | ASSPDRGRDEQF
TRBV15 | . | ATSSWAGNTEAF
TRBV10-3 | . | AISAARSTDTQY
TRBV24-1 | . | ATSDRQVDGYT
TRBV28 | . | ASSSRTAESNEKLF
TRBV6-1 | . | ASSEALFAGPYEQY
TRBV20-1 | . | SAAGNQPQH
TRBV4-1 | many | ASSQDSDLLGAQY
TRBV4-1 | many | ASSRTQGLNNIQY
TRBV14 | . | ASSLPGHGDEQF
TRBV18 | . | ASSRVAGNQETQY
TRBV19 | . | ASSAGTGGGTEAF
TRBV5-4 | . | ASSLLGRSTGELF
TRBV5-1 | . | ASSLGGPPGELF
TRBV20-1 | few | SASKGTPIQY
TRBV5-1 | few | ASHSGGYYNEQF
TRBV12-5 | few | ASGFGDDRPQH
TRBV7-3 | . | ASSTGVGTQY
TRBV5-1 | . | ASSLGNPQSNIQY
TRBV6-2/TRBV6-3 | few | AITGTEYNEQF
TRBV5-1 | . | ASSFFSSGGYEQF
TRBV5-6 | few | ASSLTERGPGTQY
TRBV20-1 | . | SAYQTTGGVETQY
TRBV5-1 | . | ASAGQGEDEQY
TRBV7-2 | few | ASSFWTVTDTQY
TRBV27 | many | ASSLWGDSNQPQH
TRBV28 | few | ASSLGTGVNSPLH
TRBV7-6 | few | ASSREASIYGYT
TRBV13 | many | ASSSRGGTDTQY
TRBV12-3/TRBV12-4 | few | ASSPPRGSVVRNIQY
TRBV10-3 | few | AIRDIHYGYT
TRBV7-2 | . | ASSLDRGVYQPQH
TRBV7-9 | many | ASRWTSGGQGDTQY
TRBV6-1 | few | ASSRRMSSERGTDTQY
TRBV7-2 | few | ASSFFSLANYGYT
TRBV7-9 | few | ASSFLDYEQY
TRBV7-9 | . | ASSPPRMQETQY
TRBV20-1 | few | SARSTGSTNEKLF
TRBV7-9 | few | ASSLVSGGAREQY
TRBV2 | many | ASSEIEWEGNQPQH